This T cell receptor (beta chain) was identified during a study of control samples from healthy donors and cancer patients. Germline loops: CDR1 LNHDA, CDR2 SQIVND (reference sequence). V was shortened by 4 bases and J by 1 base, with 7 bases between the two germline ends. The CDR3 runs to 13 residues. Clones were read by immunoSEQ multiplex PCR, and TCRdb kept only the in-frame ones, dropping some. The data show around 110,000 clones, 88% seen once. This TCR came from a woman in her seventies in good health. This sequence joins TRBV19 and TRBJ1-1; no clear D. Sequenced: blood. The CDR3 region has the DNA TGTGCCAGTAGTACGGTTCCGAACACTGAAGCTTTCTTT. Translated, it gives CASSTVPNTEAFF.